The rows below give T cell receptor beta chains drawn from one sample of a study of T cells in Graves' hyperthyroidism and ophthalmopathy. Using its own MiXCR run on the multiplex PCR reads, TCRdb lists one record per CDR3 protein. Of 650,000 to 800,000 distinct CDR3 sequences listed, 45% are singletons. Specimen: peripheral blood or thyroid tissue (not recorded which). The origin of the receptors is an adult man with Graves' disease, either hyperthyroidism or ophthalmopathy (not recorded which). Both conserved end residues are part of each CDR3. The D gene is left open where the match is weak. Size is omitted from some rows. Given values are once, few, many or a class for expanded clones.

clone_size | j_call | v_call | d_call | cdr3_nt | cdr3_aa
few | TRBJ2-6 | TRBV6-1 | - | TGTGCCAGCAGTTTGCGGTCCACTGGGGCCAACGTCCTGACTTTC | CASSLRSTGANVLTF
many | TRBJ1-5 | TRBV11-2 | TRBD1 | TGTGCCAGCAGCTCTGGACAGGGACAGCATTTT | CASSSGQGQHF
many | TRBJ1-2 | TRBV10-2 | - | TGCGCCAGCAGTGAGTGGGGAGACGACTATGGCTACACCTTC | CASSEWGDDYGYTF
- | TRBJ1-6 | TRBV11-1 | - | TGTGCCAGCAGCTCGACCGGGCCGGAAGGTTCACCCCTCCACTTT | CASSSTGPEGSPLHF
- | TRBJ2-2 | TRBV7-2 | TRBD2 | TGTGCCAGCAGCCCCCTCGAGCTAGCGGTATACACCGGGGAGCTGTTTTTT | CASSPLELAVYTGELFF
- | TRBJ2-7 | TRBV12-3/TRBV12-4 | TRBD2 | TGTGCCAGCACCGGGGGGAGCGGGATATTCTACGAGCAGTACTTC | CASTGGSGIFYEQYF
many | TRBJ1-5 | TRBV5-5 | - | TGTGCCAGCAGCCCAGCCCCGGGCAATCAGCCCCAGCATTTT | CASSPAPGNQPQHF
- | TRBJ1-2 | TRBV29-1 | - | TGCAGCGTTGGAGGGACCGATCAGGAGGGTGGCTACACCTTC | CSVGGTDQEGGYTF
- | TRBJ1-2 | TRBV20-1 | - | TGCAGTGCTAAGGACGCTAACTATGGCTACACCTTC | CSAKDANYGYTF
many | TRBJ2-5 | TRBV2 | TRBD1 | TGTGCCAGCAGTGAAGCGGGCAGGGGGTCACAAGAGACCCAGTACTTC | CASSEAGRGSQETQYF